This TCR beta chain derives from a study of T cells in Graves' hyperthyroidism and ophthalmopathy (dated by TCRdb to 2018 to 2020). Describing the broader study: To identify distinguishing TCR V-J signatures, a discovery cohort of about 95 patients was used, comprising approximately 40 with Graves' ophthalmopathy and some 57 with stable Graves' hyperthyroidism. After sampling, hyperthyroidism patients received methimazole starting at 30 mg daily, and ophthalmopathy patients received high-dose intravenous methylprednisolone. For training and testing, the 110 or so patients in the discovery cohort were randomly divided in a 7:3 ratio. Thyroid tissue and blood T-cell repertoires from six or seven Graves' hyperthyroidism patients were also compared in the study. According to the paper, TCR Vbeta CDR3 sequencing was carried out on approximately 140 peripheral blood samples, which came from 40 to 45 ophthalmopathy, around 74 hyperthyroidism and approximately 17 progressor patients. Prospective prediction of ophthalmopathy was tested in an independent validation cohort consisting of fewer than 20 hyperthyroidism patients and some 15 patients who later progressed to ophthalmopathy.

Overall study outcomes, separate from this receptor: In validation, the model predicted progression to ophthalmopathy with 60% to 71% sensitivity and 72% to 85% specificity, a median of 6.5 months before onset. Ophthalmopathy was separated from stable hyperthyroidism by a 13 V-J signature model, with 87.88% sensitivity and approximately 81% specificity obtained in cross-validation and 80%/75% obtained in testing. Most expanded thyroid clonotypes (frequency above 0.001) were also detected in blood, suggesting blood repertoires may reflect thyroid immune responses. No statistical method was used to fix the sample size in advance, and group allocation was not hidden from the investigators.

Deletion took 5 bases off V and 4 bases off J, with a span of 11 bases between the germline ends. The CDR3 runs 13 residues from the cysteine to the phenylalanine. Just CDR3 DNA is preserved here, 39 bases in frame from base 1. From a lookup of the germline V gene, CDR1 and CDR2 are SGHAT and FQNNGV. This clonotype appeared many times. Its antigen is currently not known. Base qualities are not recorded, but no much larger clone differs from it by a single base. The TCR beta CDR3 regions were amplified from the RNA transcripts. The first round of RT-PCR for the TCR CDR3 was performed with the HTBI primer set and the Qiagen OneStep RT-PCR kit. Libraries were constructed in a second round of multiplex PCR, after which size selection and purification were performed. Paired-end sequencing of the libraries was performed with 100 bp reads on an Illumina HiSeq2000. Per the original workflow: SOAPnuke was used to process the raw data, with reads discarded if the reads contained adapters or uncalled bases, had a mean Phred below 15, or lacked an exact constant-primer or identifier match. High-quality paired reads were merged with COPE v1.2.5, and unique nucleotide sequences were defined as clonotypes. Clonotypes were aligned to IMGT TRBV, TRBD and TRBJ reference segments using MiTCR v1.1. Analysis was restricted to V-J combinations with a frequency above 0.0001, which covered approximately 99% of repertoires. The TCS score was defined as F50 (clonal expansion) divided by E x V (chaos), with BLOSUM62-based TCRdist calculated between CDR3 peptides within each V-J. Welch's t-statistics and random forest reduced 500 to 650 V-J features to under 15, which were used in a naive Bayes classifier (R e1071). The similarity between thyroid and blood repertoires was quantified using the Morisita-Horn index. TCRdb redid the processing of the public reads, applying fastp at Q25 and MiXCR, and retained in-frame beta chains. Rows with one shared CDR3 protein collapse into an entry with the most common genes and DNA. These V and J calls derive from TCRdb rather than the authors' analysis. This sample comprises 450,000 to 700,000 distinct CDR3 sequences, just over 45% of them detected only once. The ten largest clones add up to 7.5% to 8.5% of the sample.

Stable Graves' hyperthyroidism was defined as the absence of progression to ophthalmopathy over 18 months of follow-up. Hyperthyroidism patients were aged 18 to 65 years and newly diagnosed, with disease duration of less than 2 months. Patients with uncontrolled infections, other autoimmune diseases, pregnancy or lactation were excluded. Diagnoses were based on clinical symptoms, serum thyroxine and TRAb, thyroid ultrasound and orbital computed tomography. Total RNA was extracted with Trizol reagent, and quality was checked on an Agilent 2100 Bioanalyzer. The sequence is built from TRBV11-2 and TRBJ1-2, and the D gene may be TRBD1, 6 bases matching. Sequences were obtained from peripheral blood or thyroid tissue (not recorded which). The TCR sequence derives from a woman between 18 and 29 years old with Graves' hyperthyroidism. The DNA sequence follows: TGTGCCAGCAGCACAGGGTGGTCCTATGGCTACACCTTC. Its product reads: CASSTGWSYGYTF. When the CDR3 is completed using the reference TRBV11-2 and TRBJ1-2 genes on either side, the full variable domain is EAGVAQSPRYKIIEKRQSVAFWCNPISGHATLYWYQQILGQGPKLLIQFQNNGVVDDSQLPKDRFSAERLKGVDSTLKIQPAKLEDSAVYLCASSTGWSYGYTFGSGTRLTVV.